A selection of T cell receptor beta chains follows, all from one sample in a study of blood T cell repertoires in COVID-19. The method was immunoSEQ multiplex PCR; TCRdb's version includes in-frame clones alone and lacks a portion of them. The sample records 150,000 or so clones, 75% to 90% being singletons. The specimen sequenced was peripheral blood. The receptors were sampled from a man in his fifties or sixties with COVID-19, enrolled during active disease. Both conserved end residues are part of each CDR3. Fields, in order: CDR3 length, clone size, J gene, V gene, D gene, CDR3 protein, CDR3 DNA. A D gene is named only where the DNA matches it firmly. Clone size is stated in some rows and not others, as once, few, many or a class when expanded.

13,NA,TRBJ1-2,TRBV10-2,NA,CASSENSHYGYTF,TGCGCCAGCAGTGAAAACAGCCACTATGGCTACACCTTC
14,once,TRBJ2-7,TRBV5-1,TRBD1,CASTTGTATYEQYF,TGCGCCAGCACTACCGGGACAGCCACCTACGAGCAGTACTTC
16,NA,TRBJ1-1,TRBV9,TRBD1,CASSPRQGPTNTEAFF,TGTGCCAGCAGCCCCCGACAGGGGCCAACGAACACTGAAGCTTTCTTT
18,NA,TRBJ2-6,TRBV25-1,NA,CASSEGTGTISGANVLTF,TGTGCCAGCAGTGAAGGGACTGGGACCATCTCTGGGGCCAACGTCCTGACTTTC
14,NA,TRBJ2-5,TRBV5-4,TRBD1,CASSARQGEETQYF,TGTGCCAGCAGCGCCAGACAGGGCGAGGAGACCCAGTACTTC
14,NA,TRBJ1-1,TRBV7-9,NA,CASSLGRENTEAFF,TGTGCCAGCAGCTTAGGTCGGGAGAACACTGAAGCTTTCTTT
15,NA,TRBJ1-1,TRBV19,NA,CASSIVPLTGTEAFF,TGTGCCAGTAGTATAGTCCCCCTTACGGGGACTGAAGCTTTCTTT
12,NA,TRBJ1-2,TRBV19,TRBD1,CASSISTGGYTF,TGTGCCAGTAGTATATCGACAGGGGGATACACCTTC
13,NA,TRBJ2-2,TRBV10-1,TRBD1,CASSDRESGELFF,TGCGCCAGCTCAGACAGGGAAAGCGGGGAGCTGTTTTTT
14,NA,TRBJ2-3,TRBV2,NA,CASRVGLGADTQYF,TGTGCCAGCAGAGTAGGCTTAGGGGCAGATACGCAGTATTTT
16,NA,TRBJ1-3,TRBV10-3,NA,CAISDRNVGAGNTIYF,TGTGCCATCAGTGATAGGAATGTAGGGGCTGGAAACACCATATATTTT
14,NA,TRBJ1-6,TRBV6-4,TRBD1,CASSSGTVNSPLHF,TGTGCCAGCAGCTCCGGGACAGTGAATTCACCCCTCCACTTT
14,NA,TRBJ2-7,TRBV12-2,NA,CASRSDRGRYEQYF,TGTGCAAGTCGCTCCGACAGGGGAAGGTACGAGCAGTACTTC
15,NA,TRBJ2-5,TRBV5-1,NA,CASGGKSGAQETQYF,TGCGCCAGCGGGGGCAAAAGCGGTGCCCAAGAGACCCAGTACTTC
14,NA,TRBJ1-2,TRBV6-5,NA,CASSRRTINYGYTF,TGTGCCAGCAGTAGACGGACTATTAACTATGGCTACACCTTC
14,NA,TRBJ2-7,TRBV19,NA,CASSPKGGDYEQYF,TGTGCCAGTAGTCCCAAAGGGGGGGACTACGAGCAGTACTTC
16,NA,TRBJ1-2,TRBV11-2,NA,CASSRLMRQENYGYTF,TGTGCCAGCAGCCGACTCATGAGACAGGAAAACTATGGCTACACCTTC
15,NA,TRBJ2-7,TRBV21-1,NA,CASSKEGPGVYEQYF,TGTGCCAGCAGCAAAGAGGGCCCCGGGGTCTACGAGCAGTACTTC
14,NA,TRBJ1-4,TRBV2,NA,CASKGFEFNEKLFF,TGTGCCAGCAAGGGGTTTGAGTTTAATGAAAAACTGTTTTTT
15,NA,TRBJ1-1,TRBV19,NA,CASSISPHRGTEAFF,TGTGCCAGTAGTATCAGTCCCCACCGTGGCACTGAAGCTTTCTTT
13,NA,TRBJ2-7,TRBV2,TRBD1,CASSQDRAYEQYF,TGTGCCAGCAGTCAGGACAGGGCCTACGAGCAGTACTTC